This TCR beta chain was identified during a study of early T cells in non-severe SARS-CoV-2 infection listed by TCRdb under 2021. Study-wide context: Because TCR sequencing relied on bulk RNA taken from unsorted whole blood, pairing of alpha and beta chains was not possible.

The research as a whole found: Matching against VDJdb was skewed toward anti-spike CD8 responses, likely underestimated virus-specific expansions, and missed private and CD4 specificities.

Set within a cohort of healthcare workers in London, UK, this nested case-control study involved weekly PCR testing of nasopharyngeal swabs along with blood sampling. Healthcare workers were enrolled in the week of the UK lockdown, from 23 to 31 March 2020, and were followed every week for up to roughly 15 weeks. At least ten counts were recorded for this clonotype. What antigen it recognizes has not been identified. Per-base quality was not reported, and no clone a single base away is much larger than it. The library was produced with 5' RACE. The instrument was a NextSeq 500. The TCR library protocol attached unique molecular identifiers to individual cDNA molecules to correct for sequencing error and PCR bias. Both TCR alpha and beta chains were sequenced, and tight co-correlation was observed between alpha and beta sequence abundances in each sample. The paper's processing steps were these. Decombinator V4 was used to annotate TCR sequences for V gene, J gene and CDR3. TCRs were defined as expanded if a significant change between any two time points was detected under a Poisson model with p below 0.0001. Abundances of TCRs were expressed as counts per million after normalisation to the total number of TCRs sequenced in each sample. MAIT TCRs were defined by TRAV1-2 paired with TRAJ12, TRAJ20 or TRAJ33, and iNKT TCRs by TRAV10 paired with TRAJ18. A search of VDJdb, accessed on 1 November 2021, was run for TCRs annotated to CMV, EBV and SARS-CoV-2, with TCRs annotated for multiple antigens excluded. Through fastp at Q25 and MiXCR, TCRdb rebuilt clones from the public reads, retaining in-frame beta chains. A single entry per CDR3 protein holds the most common genes and DNA from its merged rows. TCRdb, not the original authors, processed these V and J calls. The sample includes 35,000 to 45,000 distinct CDR3 sequences, with 12% observed a single time. 16% of the sample comes from the top ten.

Inclusive of the bounding cysteine and phenylalanine, the CDR3 is 15 residues long. Only CDR3 DNA remains: 45 bases, in frame from the first base. CDR1 SQVTM and CDR2 ANQGSEA are derived from the germline V gene. V has 3 bases trimmed and J has 5 bases trimmed; junction bases matching no gene number 5. The sample comprised whole blood. The TCR was taken from an adult who was a healthcare worker with PCR-confirmed SARS-CoV-2 infection or an uninfected control (not recorded which). Rearrangement joined TRBV29-1 to TRBJ2-2, and 11 junction bases match TRBD2. The CDR3 here reads CSVDPGLAGTGELFF. The nucleotides read TGCAGCGTTGATCCCGGACTAGCGGGTACCGGGGAGCTGTTTTTT.